What follows are 10 T cell receptor beta chains derived from one specimen sequenced in a study of beta chain features in type 1 diabetes. Study-level results: Shortening of TCRB CDR3s, moderate but significant, appeared in all four CD4+ subsets of Type 1 diabetes patients.

Expressed TCRB transcripts were sequenced because the entire RNA isolate underwent reverse transcription. Libraries were prepared by immunoSEQ multiplex PCR; TCRdb keeps only in-frame clonotypes and omits some of them. The table has around 600,000 clones, roughly 12% seen once. Their antigen targets remain unknown. The sample consisted of naive CD4+ T cells from blood. These receptors originate from a man aged 25 to 40 with type 1 diabetes.

The chain joins TRBV6-5 to TRBJ1-1; 10 positions match TRBD1. The germline CDR1 and CDR2 sequences are MNHEY and SVGAGI. V lost 2 bases to trimming and J lost 5 bases; unmatched junction nucleotides: 8. This CDR3 region has 16 residues. CDR3 protein: CASSYHRQGAWTEAFF. CDR3 DNA sequence: TGTGCCAGCAGTTACCACCGACAGGGGGCTTGGACTGAAGCTTTCTTT.

The chain recombines TRBV14 with TRBJ2-7; 7 positions agree with TRBD1. The germline CDR1 and CDR2 sequences are SGHDN and FVKESK. This CDR3 has 14 amino acids. With V trimmed by 3 bases and J by 6 bases, 8 bases remained unmatched. For the CDR3, the DNA is TGTGCCAGCAGCCAGGGACAGTTTGGGCTCGAGCAGTACTTC. Translating it yields CASSQGQFGLEQYF.

The genes are TRBV4-1 and TRBJ1-6, with D possibly being TRBD1 (5 bases). There are 17 residues in the CDR3. The V gene's germline CDR1 is MGHRA and CDR2 YSYEKL. Trimming cost V 3 bases and J 5 bases, with 17 bases left between them. This chain's CDR3 is CASSQLPTVLDNSPLHF. The CDR3 DNA reads as TGCGCCAGCAGCCAGCTTCCGACAGTACTCGATAATTCACCCCTCCACTTT.

This clone was observed a few times. The V gene is TRBV28, the J gene TRBJ1-5; 9 bases are a match to TRBD1. Germline V lookup: CDR1 MDHEN, CDR2 SYDVKM. With 6 bases clipped from V and 1 base from J, the junction kept 7 bases outside the gene matches. CDR3 length: 16 amino acids. This CDR3 is CASSLQGAPSNQPQHF. CDR3 nucleotides: TGTGCCAGCAGCTTACAGGGGGCTCCGAGCAATCAGCCCCAGCATTTT.

V is TRBV2 and J is TRBJ1-4; D may be TRBD1 (6 bases). Trimming removed 1 base from V and 9 bases from J, with 12 bases in between. The CDR3 runs 14 residues. Germline CDR1 reads SNHLY; CDR2 reads FYNNEI. The CDR3 coding sequence is TGTGCCAGCAGTGAAGGCCGGGACATACAAAAACTGTTTTTT. Amino acids: CASSEGRDIQKLFF.

This clone turned up a few times. V gene TRBV5-4 combines with J gene TRBJ1-2; TRBD1 matches at 7 bases. Germline V gene sequence: CDR1 SGHNT, CDR2 YYREEE (reference sequence). V lost 2 bases and J lost 8; bases outside the gene matches: 9. The CDR3 spans 14 residues. The CDR3 DNA sequence: TGTGCCAGCAGCTTCTCCGGACAGGTGAGAGGCTACACCTTC. Encoded protein: CASSFSGQVRGYTF.

The V and J genes are TRBV12-5 and TRBJ2-5; D unclear. Per germline, CDR1 LGHNT and CDR2 FRNRAP. The CDR3 extends over 11 amino acids. The V and J ends lost 8 bases and 5 bases respectively, with 9 bases between them. CDR3 in DNA: TGTGCTAGTCCTTCCGAGGAGACCCAGTACTTC. This gives the protein CASPSEETQYF. Looking up the rest from reference TRBV12-5 and TRBJ2-5 gives the full variable domain: DARVTQTPRHKVTEMGQEVTMRCQPILGHNTVFWYRQTMMQGLELLAYFRNRAPLDDSGMPKDRFSAEMPDATLATLKIQPSEPRDSAVYFCASPSEETQYFGPGTRLLVL.

This clone showed up just a few times. This specimen includes other DNA sequences encoding the same CDR3. The chain is built from TRBV19 and TRBJ2-1; D not certain. V shed 4 bases and J shed 4 bases, with 2 bases lying between them. The CDR3 runs 11 residues. Germline CDR1 LNHDA, CDR2 SQIVND (reference sequence). The CDR3 loop reads CASSTYNEQFF. CDR3 bases: TGTGCCAGTAGTACATACAATGAGCAGTTCTTC. Filled out from reference TRBV19 and TRBJ2-1, the complete variable domain reads DGGITQSPKYLFRKEGQNVTLSCEQNLNHDAMYWYRQDPGQGLRLIYYSQIVNDFQKGDIAEGYSVSREKKESFPLTVTSAQKNPTAFYLCASSTYNEQFFGPGTRLTVL.

This clone has a handful of counts. The chain joins TRBV6-5 to TRBJ1-2, with D possibly TRBD1 on 6 matching bases. The CDR3 is 15 amino acids. Germline CDR1 reads MNHEY; CDR2 reads SVGAGI. Deletions cut 6 bases from V and 4 bases from J, with 18 bases between. CDR3 sequence: CASRRTGGQLYGYTF. The DNA of the CDR3 is TGTGCCAGCAGAAGAACCGGCGGACAGCTCTATGGCTACACCTTC.

The chain couples TRBV15 to TRBJ2-1; D might be TRBD1 (5 bases). The CDR3 is made up of 13 amino acids. V was cut by 5 bases and J by 4 bases, with 9 bases left in between. CDR1 is LNHNV and CDR2 is YYDKDF in the germline V gene (reference sequence). The CDR3, as DNA: TGTGCCACCAGCGAGACAGCTTACAATGAGCAGTTCTTC. It translates to CATSETAYNEQFF. Based on the CDR3 plus reference TRBV15 and TRBJ2-1, the full variable domain is DAMVIQNPRYQVTQFGKPVTLSCSQTLNHNVMYWYQQKSSQAPKLLFHYYDKDFNNEADTPDNFQSRRPNTSFCFLDIRSPGLGDTAMYLCATSETAYNEQFFGPGTRLTVL.